This T cell receptor (beta chain) was found in a study of shared clonotypes between healthy human individuals. Measured with immunoSEQ multiplex PCR; TCRdb has only the in-frame clones, and not every one. The data hold roughly 890,000 clones, with nearly 95% observed a single time. Of note for this clone: The junction shows a germline mismatch at one end, possibly a read error.

Cells designated naive CD8 were CD45RO-negative and were positively selected for CCR7, with terminally differentiated effector memory CD45RA+ cells excluded. Germline V gene lookup returns CDR1 SSHAT and CDR2 FNYEAQ (reference sequence). This CDR3 has 15 residues. The sample consisted of naive CD8+ T cells sorted from blood. The sequence came from a man aged 25-40 years in good health. This sequence joins TRBV7-7 and TRBJ2-1; D is possibly TRBD2 (6 bases). As DNA, the CDR3 is TGTGCTAGCAGCTTCGGGACGGGAGCCTACAATGAGCAGTTCTTC. This sequence encodes CASSFGTGAYNEQFF.